The entry below gives a single T cell receptor (beta chain) sequence along with its context. Its binding antigen is unknown. No per-base quality is available; no much larger clone lies one base away. This entry is derived from a study of brain T cells in children with intractable seizures (dated by TCRdb to 2020 to 2022). General notes on the study: Resected brain tissue from 50 or so pediatric epilepsy surgery cases was initially screened for immune gene transcripts with a NanoString immunology panel. Among the roughly 12 selected surgery cases, pre-surgery blood was additionally sequenced for eight, leaving four cases with brain tissue only.

The CDR3 covers 13 residues, taking in both the cysteine and the phenylalanine. Only the CDR3 region is kept as DNA, spanning 39 bases read in frame from base 1. CDR1 WNHNN and CDR2 SYGVQD are derived from the germline V gene (reference sequence). V sheds 7 bases and J sheds 0 bases, leaving 8 bases between their ends. Interpreted using the paper, the time point label stands for: blood from clinic visit 5 months post-surgery; TSC patient then seizure free. The surgery cases that showed the highest brain T cell transcript signatures were chosen for TCR beta chain sequencing of brain tissue, and of blood when it was available. Before surgery, patients had received at least one anti-epileptic drug. The TCR-sequenced patients were children whose drug-resistant epilepsy was caused by tuberous sclerosis complex, focal cortical dysplasia, Rasmussen encephalitis or hemimegalencephaly. The Monarch genomic DNA purification kit was used to extract bulk genomic DNA from unsorted brain tissue and whole blood.

The full study reports these points: Because pre- and post-surgery blood were sequenced to different depths, clones absent from the pre-surgery sample may reflect undersampling. The patients' HCMV serostatus was not known, and viral specificity was inferred solely from CDR3 sequence similarity.

The immunoSEQ assay was used to generate TCR beta chain sequences from genomic DNA. As for the authors' bioinformatics: CDR3 sequences that did not begin with the conserved framework cysteine at position 104 were removed manually. To get clonality, the normalized Shannon's Diversity Index was subtracted from one, giving values from 0 (maximal diversity) to 1 (oligoclonal). Chi-squared comparison-of-proportions tests were used to check whether the frequency of the same CDR3 differed between samples, for example brain versus blood. Public clonotypes were found through immuneACCESS searches, while the VDJdb browser was used to judge similarity to known antiviral clonotypes. TCRdb carries this immuneACCESS record with in-frame sequences only. Its versions omit some clonotypes, under half of them owing to an unresolved V gene in the studies checked, with the rest unexplained. Clonal size and the V and J genes are those of that table, whereas D and trimming came from the DNA. The sample profile shows hundreds of thousands of clones; about 93% of them were found once. The top ten constitute around 6% of the sample.

The receptor's source is a boy under three years old with tuberous sclerosis and intractable seizures. The V gene is TRBV10-1 and the J gene is TRBJ2-3, with an unclear D gene assignment. The sample in question was peripheral blood, obtained approximately 5 months after surgery. The DNA sequence reads TGCGCCAGCATTCAAGCGAGCACAGATACGCAGTATTTT. It translates to CASIQASTDTQYF.